Here is one TCR beta chain with its context. The data were obtained in a study of technical replicates of blood from several donors. Data came from immunoSEQ multiplex PCR; TCRdb stores just in-frame clones and leaves some out. This sample has 50,000 to 70,000 clones; just over 90% occur once, and the top ten carry approximately 3.9%. The CDR3 length is 15 residues. The V gene end was trimmed by 4 bases and the J gene end by 6 bases; junction bases not matched to a gene: 4. CDR1 is GTSNPN, CDR2 SVGIG, per germline (reference sequence). This chain links TRBV30 with TRBJ2-2, with 14 bases matching TRBD2. The sample consisted of PBMCs. This receptor was obtained from a human donor in good health. Some clones in this sample may be carry-over from other donors' samples. The CDR3 loop reads CAWKGTSGSSGELFF. DNA of the CDR3: TGTGCCTGGAAAGGGACTAGCGGGAGTTCCGGGGAGCTGTTTTTT.